Listed below are T cell receptor beta chains from one sample, sequenced in a study of shared clonotypes between healthy human individuals. Assay used: immunoSEQ multiplex PCR; TCRdb lists only in-frame clones, some missing. The sample carries 490,000 or so clones, 65% to 80% recorded once. The sample consisted of PBMCs. These receptor sequences come from a woman between 35 and 50 years old in good health. Some clones in this sample may be carry-over from other donors' samples. Each CDR3 is given with its conserved first and last residue. Each record gives: V gene, J gene, clone size, D gene, CDR3 protein, CDR3 DNA. A D gene is named only where the DNA matches it firmly. Clone size, where shown, is once, few, many, or a class for clones that have expanded.

TRBV11-2	TRBJ2-7	.	.	CASSFIRGAGDEQYF	TGTGCCAGCAGCTTTATCAGGGGCGCTGGGGACGAGCAGTACTTC
TRBV5-4	TRBJ1-4	.	.	CASRPGQGAHNEKLFF	TGTGCCAGCAGACCCGGACAAGGGGCCCATAATGAAAAACTGTTTTTT
TRBV28	TRBJ1-5	once	.	CASSLTRGGNQPQHF	TGTGCCAGCAGTTTAACCAGGGGAGGGAATCAGCCCCAGCATTTT
TRBV7-9	TRBJ2-1	.	TRBD2	CASSDLAGGLYNEQFF	TGTGCCAGCAGCGATCTAGCGGGAGGCCTCTACAATGAGCAGTTCTTC
TRBV5-8	TRBJ2-7	.	.	CASRGGAYEQYF	TGTGCCAGCAGGGGGGGTGCTTATGAGCAGTACTTC
TRBV28	TRBJ2-5	.	.	CASSSPEAGQETQYF	TGTGCCAGCAGTTCACCCGAGGCGGGTCAAGAGACCCAGTACTTC
TRBV27	TRBJ1-1	.	.	CASSLGVAGRSFF	TGTGCCAGCAGTTTAGGGGTGGCAGGGAGGTCTTTCTTT
TRBV21-1	TRBJ2-4	.	.	CASSLNGGPKAKNIQYF	TGTGCCAGCAGCCTCAATGGGGGACCCAAGGCCAAAAACATTCAGTACTTC
TRBV19	TRBJ1-5	.	.	CASSLGFSSNQPQHF	TGTGCCAGTAGCCTGGGGTTCTCTAGCAATCAGCCCCAGCATTTT
TRBV19	TRBJ1-1	few	.	CASSAWTEGTEAFF	TGTGCCAGTAGTGCTTGGACGGAGGGCACTGAAGCTTTCTTT
TRBV7-6	TRBJ2-2	.	.	CASRIWSGTNTGELFF	TGTGCCAGCAGGATTTGGAGCGGCACGAACACCGGGGAGCTGTTTTTT
TRBV7-9	TRBJ1-2	few	.	CASSLETAGNGYTF	TGTGCCAGCAGCTTAGAGACGGCAGGGAATGGCTACACCTTC
TRBV5-4	TRBJ2-5	.	TRBD1	CASSPGHRGPGETQYF	TGTGCCAGCAGCCCGGGGCACAGGGGCCCAGGAGAGACCCAGTACTTC
TRBV5-1	TRBJ2-6	.	.	CASSLAGYSGANVLTF	TGCGCCAGCAGCTTGGCGGGGTACTCTGGGGCCAACGTCCTGACTTTC
TRBV6-1	TRBJ2-7	few	TRBD2	CASSEAWTSGIRYEQYF	TGTGCCAGCAGTGAAGCTTGGACTAGCGGGATTCGCTACGAGCAGTACTTC
TRBV7-2	TRBJ2-1	few	.	CASSLVPSYNEQFF	TGTGCCAGCAGCTTAGTTCCGAGTTACAATGAGCAGTTCTTC